The 6 T cell receptor beta chains given below trace back to one sample, sequenced in a study of T cell changes during pregnancy in multiple sclerosis. Profiling relied on immunoSEQ multiplex PCR, and the TCRdb table lists in-frame clones only, not all of them. The sample holds about 38,000 clones, roughly 91% seen once. The input for sequencing was CD8+ T cells from peripheral blood mononuclear cells, taken in the third trimester of pregnancy. These receptor sequences come from a female donor with multiple sclerosis, enrolled in a pregnancy study.

This clone is a singleton in its sample. This chain uses TRBV9 with TRBJ1-2; TRBD1 matches 7 bases. The germline gives CDR1 SGDLS, CDR2 YYNGEE. The junction had 10 bases not matched to a gene; V was cut back by 3 bases and J by 8 bases. This CDR3 is built from 14 residues. CDR3 DNA: TGTGCCAGCAGCGAGGGGGACAGCCTCATGGGCTACACCTTC. Protein: CASSEGDSLMGYTF.

This chain uses TRBV6-6 with TRBJ1-1; D gene uncertain. The V gene's germline CDR1 is MNHNY and CDR2 SVGAGI (reference sequence). The CDR3 extends over 14 amino acids. The ends were cut back, 0 bases at V and 5 bases at J, with 10 bases in the middle. The CDR3 spells CASSYSEEGTEAFF. For the CDR3, the DNA is TGTGCCAGCAGTTACTCCGAGGAGGGAACTGAAGCTTTCTTT.

The sample holds many counts of this clone. The chain is built from TRBV6-5 and TRBJ1-2; D call uncertain. V was clipped by 2 bases and J by 0 bases, with 13 bases between them. This CDR3 has 16 amino acids. Per the germline V gene, CDR1 is MNHEY and CDR2 is SVGAGI. CDR3 coding DNA: TGTGCCAGCAGTTACCAAAAAGACTGGGCTAACTATGGCTACACCTTC. Its translation is CASSYQKDWANYGYTF.

This sequence joins TRBV10-3 and TRBJ2-2, with D perhaps TRBD1 (6 bases). This CDR3 is built from 12 residues. Germline CDR1 and CDR2: ENHRY and SYGVKD. The V and J ends lost 4 bases and 7 bases respectively, with 7 bases between them. This chain's CDR3 is CAISADSGELFF. DNA for the CDR3: TGTGCCATCAGTGCGGACAGCGGGGAGCTGTTTTTT.

This clone occurred once. The chain links TRBV10-2 to TRBJ2-7, with D possibly matching TRBD1 (5 bases). CDR3 length: 14 residues. Looked up from germline, CDR1 is WSHSY and CDR2 is SAAADI. Trimming took 2 bases from V and 2 from J, leaving 10 bases between them. The CDR3 nucleotides are TGCGCCAGCAGTGAGACAACAGGAGCCTACGAGCAGTACTTC. Its translation is CASSETTGAYEQYF.

This chain links TRBV4-2 with TRBJ2-5, with D perhaps TRBD2 (6 bases). The CDR3 consists of 15 residues. Looked up from germline, CDR1 is LGHNA and CDR2 is YNFKEQ. The V gene lost 0 bases and the J gene lost 1 base, with 9 bases spanning the gap. Written as DNA, the CDR3 is TGTGCCAGCAGCCAAGATGGGAGGTTCCAAGAGACCCAGTACTTC. Translated, it gives CASSQDGRFQETQYF.